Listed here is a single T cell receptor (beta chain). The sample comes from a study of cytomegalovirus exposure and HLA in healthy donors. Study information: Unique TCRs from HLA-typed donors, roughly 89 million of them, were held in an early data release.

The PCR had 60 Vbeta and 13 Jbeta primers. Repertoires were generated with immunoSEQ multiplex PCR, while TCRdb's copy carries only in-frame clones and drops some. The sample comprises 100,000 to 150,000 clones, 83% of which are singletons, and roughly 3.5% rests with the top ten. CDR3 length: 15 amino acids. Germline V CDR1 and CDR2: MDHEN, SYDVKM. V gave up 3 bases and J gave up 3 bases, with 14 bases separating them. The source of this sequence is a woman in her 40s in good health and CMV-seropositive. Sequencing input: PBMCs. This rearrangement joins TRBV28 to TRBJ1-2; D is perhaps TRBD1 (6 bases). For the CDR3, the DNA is TGTGCCAGCAGTTTCCCATCAGGGGCCCACTATGGCTACACCTTC. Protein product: CASSFPSGAHYGYTF.